This T cell receptor beta chain was recorded in a study of blood T cell repertoires in COVID-19. Study in general: Some COVID-19 samples were acute and others convalescent; all came from the United States, Italy and Spain.

Authors' data handling: Amplified reference gene primers provided the basis for estimating nucleated cell counts. TCRdb's table, derived via immunoSEQ multiplex PCR, lists solely in-frame clones and lacks some. For V, J and clone size, that table is used; D and trimming come from the DNA. The repertoire holds 60,000 to 80,000 clones, with roughly 88% as singletons. Looked up from germline, CDR1 is WSHSY and CDR2 is SAAADI. The V and J ends lost 8 bases and 2 bases respectively, with 11 bases between them. This CDR3 is built from 13 residues. The V and J genes are TRBV10-2 and TRBJ2-3; D unresolved. This TCR derives from a human donor in a cohort sampled during active COVID-19. Sequencing was carried out using peripheral blood. Here the CDR3 reads CASQAPATDTQYF. Written as DNA, the CDR3 is TGCGCCAGCCAGGCCCCGGCCACAGATACGCAGTATTTT.